What follows describes a single TCR beta chain. These data come from a study of OX40 agonist ivuxolimab in advanced cancers. CDR3 size: 12 residues. Germline-derived CDR1 and CDR2 are MNHNY and SVGAGI (reference sequence). Trimming cost V 0 bases and J 5 bases, with 5 bases left between them. This table comes from immunoSEQ multiplex PCR, and its TCRdb copy is limited to in-frame clones, with some not included. The sample has about 19,000 clones; 60% to 85% are singletons. Sequenced here: CD4+ or CD8+ T cells sorted from blood, sampled in a trial of the OX40 agonist ivuxolimab. This receptor was obtained from an adult with an advanced solid tumor such as melanoma, head and neck, liver or kidney cancer. V and J are TRBV6-6 and TRBJ2-7, with D possibly matching TRBD2 (5 bases). Here the CDR3 reads CASSYSGDEQYF. The CDR3 nucleotides are TGTGCCAGCAGTTACTCGGGAGACGAGCAGTACTTC.